This T cell receptor (beta chain) emerged from a study of cytomegalovirus exposure and HLA in healthy donors. On this clone: What it binds is not known.

The CDR3 has 14 residues. CDR1 and CDR2 from the germline V gene are SGHVS and FQNEAQ. The junction had 9 bases not matched to a gene; V was cut back by 5 bases and J by 5 bases. Primers for the PCR totalled 60 Vbeta and 13 Jbeta. Here immunoSEQ multiplex PCR was the method, and the copy in TCRdb shows in-frame clones only, minus some. The sample carries about 140,000 clones, approximately 85% recorded once. Study-wide results and caveats: Reported findings show TCR beta sequences accurately forecast HLA-A and HLA-B alleles in most subjects.

Specimen: PBMCs. This chain joins TRBV7-8 and TRBJ2-7; 7 bases map to TRBD2. The TCR was taken from a woman aged 40 to 49 in good health and CMV-seronegative. In DNA form, the CDR3 reads TGTGCCAGCAGCAGACCCGGGACTATCGACGAGCAGTACTTC. Residues: CASSRPGTIDEQYF.